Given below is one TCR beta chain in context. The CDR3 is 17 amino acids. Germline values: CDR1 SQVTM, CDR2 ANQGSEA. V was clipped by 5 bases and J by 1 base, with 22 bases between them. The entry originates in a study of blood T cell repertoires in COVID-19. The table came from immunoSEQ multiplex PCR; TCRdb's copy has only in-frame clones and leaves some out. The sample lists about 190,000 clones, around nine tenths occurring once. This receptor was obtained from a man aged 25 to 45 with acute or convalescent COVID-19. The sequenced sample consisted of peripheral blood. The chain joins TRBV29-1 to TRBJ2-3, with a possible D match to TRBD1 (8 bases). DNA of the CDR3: TGCAGCGTTCGGTCGCTGAGAGCGGGACAGGGCACAGATACGCAGTATTTT. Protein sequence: CSVRSLRAGQGTDTQYF.